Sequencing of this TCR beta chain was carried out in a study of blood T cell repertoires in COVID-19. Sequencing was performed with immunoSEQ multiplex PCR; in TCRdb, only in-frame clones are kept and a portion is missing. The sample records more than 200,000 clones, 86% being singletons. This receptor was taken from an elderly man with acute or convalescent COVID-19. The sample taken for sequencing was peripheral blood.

The CDR3 is CASSPRASGANVLTF. The DNA for the CDR3 is TGTGCCAGCAGCCCGCGGGCCTCTGGGGCCAACGTCCTGACTTTC. This chain joins TRBV7-9 and TRBJ2-6; D may be TRBD2 (5 bases). This CDR3 is built from 15 residues. V was pared by 5 bases and J by 0 bases, with 8 bases between. Germline CDR1 is SEHNR and CDR2 is FQNEAQ (reference sequence).